These 16 T cell receptor beta chains were all obtained from the same sample, sequenced in a study of blood T cell repertoires in COVID-19. The data were produced by immunoSEQ multiplex PCR, yet TCRdb's version contains in-frame clones alone and is incomplete. The sample yields about 240,000 clones, around 82% seen once. The specimen sequenced was peripheral blood. The receptors come from a woman in her 70s with acute or convalescent COVID-19.

In this sample, this clone turned up a few times. The chain links TRBV28 to TRBJ1-5; tentative D call: TRBD1 (5 bases). This CDR3 comprises 15 residues. Trimming cost V 7 bases and J 4 bases, with 17 bases left between them. CDR1 is MDHEN and CDR2 is SYDVKM in the germline V gene. The CDR3 DNA follows: TGTGCCAGCACTCCCCAGGGAGGTTTTAATCAGCCCCAGCATTTT. Its protein is CASTPQGGFNQPQHF.

The V gene is TRBV24-1, the J gene TRBJ2-2; 7 positions agree with TRBD1. V trimming: 4 bases; J trimming: 0 bases; junction bases outside the gene matches: 4. The length of the CDR3 is 16 residues. Germline lookup yields CDR1 KGHDR and CDR2 SFDVKD. The CDR3 protein is CATSDPGQANTGELFF. The CDR3 region has the DNA TGTGCCACCAGTGACCCCGGACAGGCGAACACCGGGGAGCTGTTTTTT.

The CDR3, as DNA: TGCGCCAGCAGTACGAAGGGGCTACGCTCCTACAATGAGCAGTTCTTC. It translates to CASSTKGLRSYNEQFF. The chain links TRBV10-1 to TRBJ2-1, with D perhaps TRBD1 (5 bases). The V end lost 5 bases, the J end lost 0 bases, and 14 bases lay between the germline ends. Germline V lookup: CDR1 WNHNN, CDR2 SYGVQD (reference sequence). This CDR3 region has 16 residues.

This clone was observed once. The chain uses TRBV4-3 and TRBJ1-5; possibly TRBD1 for D (5 bases). The CDR3 has 14 amino acids. Per germline, CDR1 LGHNA and CDR2 YSLEER. V lost 3 bases and J 6 bases, leaving 12 bases between the germline ends. The CDR3 sequence: CASSHGRVGQPQHF. CDR3 DNA: TGCGCCAGCAGCCACGGCAGGGTAGGTCAGCCCCAGCATTTT.

The rearrangement links TRBV27 to TRBJ1-2, with a possible D match to TRBD1 (5 bases). The CDR3 loop spans 17 amino acids. Germline V gene data show CDR1 as MNHEY and CDR2 as SMNVEV (reference sequence). V was cut by 2 bases and J by 1 base, with 17 bases left in between. CDR3 protein: CASSLLRRDGYNYGYTF. The CDR3 DNA sequence: TGTGCCAGCAGTTTACTGCGGAGGGACGGATATAACTATGGCTACACCTTC.

The gene calls are TRBV11-2 and TRBJ1-3, with D possibly being TRBD1 (5 bases). Germline V gene lookup returns CDR1 SGHAT and CDR2 FQNNGV. This CDR3 contains 16 residues. Trimming took off 3 bases at V and 2 bases at J, with 14 bases between the two ends. The CDR3 spells CASSFLREVTGNTIYF. In nucleotides, the CDR3 is TGTGCCAGCAGCTTCCTCAGGGAGGTCACTGGAAACACCATATATTTT.

The sample holds one count of this clone. The chain employs TRBV7-9 and TRBJ1-5; 11 bases align to TRBD1. CDR1 is SEHNR, CDR2 FQNEAQ, per germline (reference sequence). The V gene end was trimmed by 2 bases and the J gene end by 6 bases; junction bases not matched to a gene: 6. CDR3 length equals 16 residues. CDR3 DNA: TGTGCCAGCAGCTTATCCGGACAGGGGGCGGCTCAGCCCCAGCATTTT. As protein: CASSLSGQGAAQPQHF.

V is TRBV10-2 and J is TRBJ2-7; the match to TRBD2 covers 8 bases. This CDR3 region has 14 residues. Germline V CDR1 and CDR2: WSHSY, SAAADI. The V gene end was trimmed by 7 bases and the J gene end by 2 bases; junction bases not matched to a gene: 7. This CDR3 is CASIQAGAPYEQYF. Written as DNA, the CDR3 is TGCGCCAGCATACAAGCGGGGGCCCCCTACGAGCAGTACTTC.

The V and J genes are TRBV4-2 and TRBJ1-2; 7 nucleotides agree with TRBD1. The CDR3 has 14 residues. In germline, CDR1 is LGHNA, CDR2 YNFKEQ. The ends lost 3 bases at V and 7 bases at J; junction bases unmatched: 8. In nucleotides, the CDR3 is TGTGCCAGCAGCCAGCCACAGGGGAGAGGTGGCTACACCTTC. Residues: CASSQPQGRGGYTF.

This clone has just a few counts. The genes are TRBV3-1 (or the pseudogene TRBV3-2) and TRBJ1-5, with TRBD1 matching 7 bases. The CDR3 spans 16 residues. V dropped 3 bases and J dropped 4; count of bases not matched to a gene: 9. Germline V gene sequence: CDR1 LGHDT, CDR2 YNNKEL (reference sequence). CDR3 sequence reads: CASSHGTGALNQPQHF. CDR3 nucleotides: TGTGCCAGCAGCCACGGTACAGGGGCTCTAAATCAGCCCCAGCATTTT.

The chain joins TRBV6-5 to TRBJ2-7, with 9 bases matching TRBD2. The germline V gene has CDR1 MNHEY and CDR2 SVGAGI. This CDR3 has 14 residues. After removal of 6 bases from V and 2 bases from J, the junction contained 5 bases not matched to a gene. CDR3 DNA: TGTGCCAGCAGCCCGACTAGCGGTGCCTACGAGCAGTACTTC. Protein sequence: CASSPTSGAYEQYF.

The chain recombines TRBV18 with TRBJ2-5; TRBD2 aligns across 9 bases. Germline CDR1 and CDR2: KGHSH and LQKENI. The trim removed 4 bases at V and 5 bases at J, leaving 5 bases unmatched. CDR3 length: 14 residues. The CDR3: CASSRSGGQETQYF. The CDR3 DNA reads as TGTGCCAGCTCACGGAGCGGGGGGCAGGAGACCCAGTACTTC.

This clone has more than one count but fewer than ten. The chain uses TRBV29-1 and TRBJ1-2; 9 bases are a match to TRBD1. The CDR3 extends over 11 amino acids. The V gene's germline CDR1 is SQVTM and CDR2 ANQGSEA. V lost 7 bases and J lost 8; bases outside the gene matches: 5. The DNA of the CDR3 is TGCAGCGGTGGGACAGGGAACGGCTACACCTTC. As protein: CSGGTGNGYTF.

This clone appeared a few times. The J gene is TRBJ1-5, the V gene TRBV2, with D unresolved. The germline V gene encodes CDR1 SNHLY and CDR2 FYNNEI. The CDR3 length is 12 residues. Trimming pared 2 bases from V and 9 bases from J, leaving 8 bases between. CDR3 protein: CASSERGVPQHF. The CDR3 DNA reads TGTGCCAGCAGTGAACGGGGTGTGCCCCAGCATTTT.

The gene calls are TRBV24-1 and TRBJ1-6; the match to TRBD1 covers 9 bases. CDR3 length: 15 residues. Germline V gene data show CDR1 as KGHDR and CDR2 as SFDVKD. The junction had 5 bases not matched to a gene; V was cut back by 6 bases and J by 6 bases. CDR3 sequence: CATSSGQGGNSPLHF. In nucleotides, the CDR3 is TGTGCCACCAGTTCGGGACAGGGAGGTAATTCACCCCTCCACTTT.

CDR3 nucleotide sequence: TGTGCCAGCAGCTTTGACGGACTCTCTAATGAAAAACTGTTTTTT. Protein product: CASSFDGLSNEKLFF. This chain joins TRBV7-9 and TRBJ1-4, with D uncertain. The CDR3 totals 15 residues. Germline V CDR1 and CDR2: SEHNR, FQNEAQ (reference sequence). Trimming stripped 3 bases from V and 3 bases from J, with 11 bases between.